Described below is a single TCR beta chain sequence and its context. The CDR3 sequence is 15 residues long. Deletions cut 4 bases from V and 3 bases from J, with 14 bases between. Germline-derived CDR1 and CDR2 are ENHRY and SYGVKD. Sequenced by immunoSEQ multiplex PCR; TCRdb stores in-frame clones only, minus some. Of about 410,000 clones in the sample, around 86% were seen once. The sample originates from a study of blood T cell repertoires in COVID-19. The source material was peripheral blood. This TCR was sampled from a woman in her thirties with active or convalescent COVID-19. The chain has TRBV10-3 and TRBJ2-3; D may be TRBD2 (5 bases). The CDR3 region is CAISAWRTGTDTQYF. As DNA, the CDR3 is TGTGCCATCAGTGCCTGGCGGACGGGGACAGATACGCAGTATTTT.